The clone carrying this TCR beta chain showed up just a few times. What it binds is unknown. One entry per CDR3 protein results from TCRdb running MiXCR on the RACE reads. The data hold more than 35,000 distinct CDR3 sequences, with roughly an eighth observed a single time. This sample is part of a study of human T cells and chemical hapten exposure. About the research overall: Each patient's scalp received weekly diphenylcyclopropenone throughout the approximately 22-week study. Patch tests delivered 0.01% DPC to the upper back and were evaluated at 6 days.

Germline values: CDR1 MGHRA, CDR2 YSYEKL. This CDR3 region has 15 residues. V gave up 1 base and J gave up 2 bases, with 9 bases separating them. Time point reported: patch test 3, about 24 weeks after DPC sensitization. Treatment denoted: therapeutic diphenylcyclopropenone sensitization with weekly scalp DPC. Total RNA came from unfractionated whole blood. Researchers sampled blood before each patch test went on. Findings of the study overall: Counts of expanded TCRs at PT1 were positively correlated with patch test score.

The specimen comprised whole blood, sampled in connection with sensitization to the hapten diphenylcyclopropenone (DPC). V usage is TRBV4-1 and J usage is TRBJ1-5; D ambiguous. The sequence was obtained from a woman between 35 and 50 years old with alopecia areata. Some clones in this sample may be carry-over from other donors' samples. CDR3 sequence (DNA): TGCGCCAGCAGCCAAGGTATGCTAGGCAATCAGCCCCAGCATTTT. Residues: CASSQGMLGNQPQHF.